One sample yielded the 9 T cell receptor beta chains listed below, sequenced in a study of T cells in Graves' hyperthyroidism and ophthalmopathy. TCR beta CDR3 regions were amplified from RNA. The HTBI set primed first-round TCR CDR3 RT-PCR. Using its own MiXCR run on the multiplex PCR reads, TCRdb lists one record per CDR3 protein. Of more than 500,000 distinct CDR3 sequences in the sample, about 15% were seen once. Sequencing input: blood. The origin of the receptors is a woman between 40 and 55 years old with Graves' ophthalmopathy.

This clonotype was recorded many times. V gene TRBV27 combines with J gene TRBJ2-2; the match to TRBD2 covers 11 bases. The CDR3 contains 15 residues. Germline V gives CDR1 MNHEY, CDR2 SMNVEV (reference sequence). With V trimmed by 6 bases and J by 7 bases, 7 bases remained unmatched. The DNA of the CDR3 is TGTGCCAGCAGCCGATTTAGCGGGAGGGTCGGGGAGCTGTTTTTT. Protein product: CASSRFSGRVGELFF.

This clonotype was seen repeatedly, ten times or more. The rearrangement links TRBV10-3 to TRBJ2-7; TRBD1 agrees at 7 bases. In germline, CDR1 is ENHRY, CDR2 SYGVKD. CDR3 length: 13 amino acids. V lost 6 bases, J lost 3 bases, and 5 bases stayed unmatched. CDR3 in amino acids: CAISRDSRYEQYF. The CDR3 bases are TGTGCCATCAGCAGGGACAGTCGCTACGAGCAGTACTTC.

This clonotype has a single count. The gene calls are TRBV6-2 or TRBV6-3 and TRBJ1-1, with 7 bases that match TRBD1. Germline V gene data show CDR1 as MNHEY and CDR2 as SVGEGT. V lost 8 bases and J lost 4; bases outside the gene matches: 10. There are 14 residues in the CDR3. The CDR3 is CASGSFRTGTEAFF. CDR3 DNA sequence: TGTGCCAGCGGCTCGTTTAGGACAGGCACTGAAGCTTTCTTT.

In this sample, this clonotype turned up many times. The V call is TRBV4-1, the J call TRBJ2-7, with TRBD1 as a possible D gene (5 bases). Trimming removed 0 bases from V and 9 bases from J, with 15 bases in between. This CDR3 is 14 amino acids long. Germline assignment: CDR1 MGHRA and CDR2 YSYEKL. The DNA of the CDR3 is TGCGCCAGCAGCCAAGATAGGGGCCGCGAGGCGCAGTACTTC. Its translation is CASSQDRGREAQYF.

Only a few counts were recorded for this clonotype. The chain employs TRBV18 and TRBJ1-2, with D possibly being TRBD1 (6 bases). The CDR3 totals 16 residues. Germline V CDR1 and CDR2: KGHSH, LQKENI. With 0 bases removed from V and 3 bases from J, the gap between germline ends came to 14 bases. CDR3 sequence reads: CASSPPTSGTHYGYTF. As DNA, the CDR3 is TGTGCCAGCTCACCACCGACCTCCGGGACACACTATGGCTACACCTTC. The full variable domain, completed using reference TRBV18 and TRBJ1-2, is NAGVMQNPRHLVRRRGQEARLRCSPMKGHSHVYWYRQLPEEGLKFMVYLQKENIIDESGMPKERFSAEFPKEGPSILRIQQVVRGDSAAYFCASSPPTSGTHYGYTFGSGTRLTVV.

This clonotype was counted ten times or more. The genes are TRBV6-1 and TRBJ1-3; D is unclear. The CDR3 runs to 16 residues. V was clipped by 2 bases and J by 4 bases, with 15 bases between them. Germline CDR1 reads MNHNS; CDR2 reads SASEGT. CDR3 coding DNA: TGTGCCAGCAGTGAATCAACGTCCCCTATCGGAAACACCATATATTTT. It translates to CASSESTSPIGNTIYF.

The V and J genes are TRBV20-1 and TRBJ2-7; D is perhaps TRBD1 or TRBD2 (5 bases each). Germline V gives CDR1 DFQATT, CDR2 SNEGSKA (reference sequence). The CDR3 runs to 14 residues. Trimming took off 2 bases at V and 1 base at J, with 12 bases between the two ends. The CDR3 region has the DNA TGCAGTGCTAGAACCGGGACGCCATCCTACGAGCAGTACTTC. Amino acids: CSARTGTPSYEQYF.

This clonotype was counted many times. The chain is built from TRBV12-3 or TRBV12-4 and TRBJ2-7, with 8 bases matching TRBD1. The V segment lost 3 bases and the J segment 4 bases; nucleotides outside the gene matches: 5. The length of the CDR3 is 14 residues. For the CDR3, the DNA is TGTGCCAGCAGTTTGGGCAGGGGGCGGTACGAGCAGTACTTC. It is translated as CASSLGRGRYEQYF.

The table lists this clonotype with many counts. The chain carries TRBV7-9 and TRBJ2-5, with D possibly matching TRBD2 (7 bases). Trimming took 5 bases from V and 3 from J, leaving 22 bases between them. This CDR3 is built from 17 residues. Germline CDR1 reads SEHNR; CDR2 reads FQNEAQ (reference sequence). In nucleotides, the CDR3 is TGTGCCAGCAGCCCGCGGGGGCAGGAAGGACACGAAGAGACCCAGTACTTC. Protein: CASSPRGQEGHEETQYF.